This T cell receptor (beta chain) was retrieved from a study of T cells after yellow fever vaccination. A process of 5'RACE template switching, which added a universal primer site and UMIs, was used to make TCR cDNA. A single record per CDR3 protein comes from TCRdb applying MiXCR to the 5' RACE reads. The sample records approximately 69,000 distinct CDR3 sequences, about 6% being singletons. Per germline, CDR1 SGHRS and CDR2 YFSETQ. CDR3 length: 15 amino acids. With V trimmed by 0 bases and J by 4 bases, 6 bases remained unmatched. Study conclusions and caveats: Subsequent to the booster, the majority of primary-vaccination clones reappeared (about 97% CD4, around 90% CD8).

Many counts were recorded for this clonotype. What it recognizes is unknown. The chain is built from TRBV5-1 and TRBJ2-7, with TRBD1 identical over 8 bases. This receptor was obtained from a man aged 18 to 30 who received the YFV17D yellow fever vaccine. Source: CD4+ T cells sorted from PBMCs, taken more than 13 days after the first yellow fever vaccination. The CDR3 sequence: CASSLAGGTGYEQYF. The CDR3, as DNA: TGCGCCAGCAGCTTGGCCGGTGGGACAGGATACGAGCAGTACTTC.